The rows below give T cell receptor beta chains drawn from one sample of a study of vaccination effects on CD4 cells after COVID-19. These TCRs are of unknown antigen specificity. The table came from immunoSEQ multiplex PCR; TCRdb's copy has only in-frame clones and leaves some out. Of tens of thousands of clones listed, around 75% are singletons. Source: CD4+ T cells from PBMCs cultured with SARS-CoV-2 spike peptides, taken before COVID-19 vaccination. The receptors were gathered from a human donor who received a COVID-19 vaccine. Each CDR3 is given with its conserved first and last residue. Fields, in order: D gene, V gene, clone size, J gene, CDR3 DNA, CDR3 protein. The D gene is left open where the match is weak. Only some rows state a clone size, as once, few, many or a class for expanded clones.

d_gene: .
v_gene: TRBV7-9
abundance: large
j_gene: TRBJ1-2
CDR3nt: TGTGCCAGCAGCCCTAGGGGGAGCTACACCTTC
CDR3aa: CASSPRGSYTF

d_gene: .
v_gene: TRBV5-5
abundance: .
j_gene: TRBJ2-3
CDR3nt: TGTGCCAGCACCGATGGGCGTGGCACAGATACGCAGTATTTT
CDR3aa: CASTDGRGTDTQYF

d_gene: .
v_gene: TRBV7-9
abundance: .
j_gene: TRBJ2-7
CDR3nt: TGTGCCAGCAGCTTAGGAACAGTCGACTACGAGCAGTACTTC
CDR3aa: CASSLGTVDYEQYF

d_gene: .
v_gene: TRBV9
abundance: .
j_gene: TRBJ2-5
CDR3nt: TGTGCCAGCAGCGTAGGGACAGTTCAAGAGACCCAGTACTTC
CDR3aa: CASSVGTVQETQYF

d_gene: TRBD1
v_gene: TRBV6-1
abundance: .
j_gene: TRBJ1-2
CDR3nt: TGTGCCAGCAGAGAAAGACAGGGGGCTCAGAACTATGGCTACACCTTC
CDR3aa: CASRERQGAQNYGYTF

d_gene: TRBD1
v_gene: TRBV5-1
abundance: .
j_gene: TRBJ2-5
CDR3nt: TGCGCCAGCAGCGTACAGGGGGCAGAGACCCAGTACTTC
CDR3aa: CASSVQGAETQYF

d_gene: .
v_gene: TRBV14
abundance: .
j_gene: TRBJ2-7
CDR3nt: TGTGCCAGCAGGTCTGACAGCCACCCCTCCTACGAGCAGTACTTC
CDR3aa: CASRSDSHPSYEQYF

d_gene: TRBD1
v_gene: TRBV2
abundance: .
j_gene: TRBJ2-7
CDR3nt: TGTGCCAGCAGTGATGGGCGGACAGGGACCAACGAGCAGTACTTC
CDR3aa: CASSDGRTGTNEQYF

d_gene: TRBD1
v_gene: TRBV28
abundance: .
j_gene: TRBJ2-5
CDR3nt: TGTGCCAGCAGTCGGCGACAGGGAATACAAGAGACCCAGTACTTC
CDR3aa: CASSRRQGIQETQYF

d_gene: .
v_gene: TRBV12-3/TRBV12-4
abundance: once
j_gene: TRBJ2-7
CDR3nt: TGTGCCAGCAGTGTCGGGGTTGCCTACGAGCAGTACTTC
CDR3aa: CASSVGVAYEQYF